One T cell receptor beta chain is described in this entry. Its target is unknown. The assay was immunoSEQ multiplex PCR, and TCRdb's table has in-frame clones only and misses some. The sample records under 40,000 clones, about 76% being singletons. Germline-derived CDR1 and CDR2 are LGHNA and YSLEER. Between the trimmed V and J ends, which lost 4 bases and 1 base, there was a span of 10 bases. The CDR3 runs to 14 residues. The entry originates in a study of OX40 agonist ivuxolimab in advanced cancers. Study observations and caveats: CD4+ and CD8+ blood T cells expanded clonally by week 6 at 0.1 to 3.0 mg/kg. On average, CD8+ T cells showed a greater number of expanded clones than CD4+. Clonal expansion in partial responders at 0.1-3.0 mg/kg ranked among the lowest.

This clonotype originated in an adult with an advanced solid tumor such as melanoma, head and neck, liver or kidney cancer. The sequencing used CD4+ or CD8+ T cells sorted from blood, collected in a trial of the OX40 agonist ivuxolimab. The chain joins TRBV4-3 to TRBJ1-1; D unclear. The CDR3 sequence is CASSRRTANTEAFF. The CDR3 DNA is TGCGCCAGCAGCCGGCGGACGGCGAACACTGAAGCTTTCTTT.